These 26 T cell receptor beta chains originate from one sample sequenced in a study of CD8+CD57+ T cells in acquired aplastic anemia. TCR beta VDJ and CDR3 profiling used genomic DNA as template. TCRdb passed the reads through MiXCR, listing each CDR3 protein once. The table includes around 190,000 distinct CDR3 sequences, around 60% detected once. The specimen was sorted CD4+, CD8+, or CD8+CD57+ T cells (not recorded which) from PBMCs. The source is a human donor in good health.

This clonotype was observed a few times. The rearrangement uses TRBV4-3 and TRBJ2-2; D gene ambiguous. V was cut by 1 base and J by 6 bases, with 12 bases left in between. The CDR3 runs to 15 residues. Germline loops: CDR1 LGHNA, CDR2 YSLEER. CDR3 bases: TGCGCCAGCAGCCAAGTACATGTCCCAGCCGGGGAGCTGTTTTTT. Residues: CASSQVHVPAGELFF.

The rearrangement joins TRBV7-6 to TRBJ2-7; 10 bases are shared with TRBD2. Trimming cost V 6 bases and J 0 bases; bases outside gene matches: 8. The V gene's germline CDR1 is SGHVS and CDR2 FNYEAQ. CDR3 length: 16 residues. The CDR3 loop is CASSPLAGESSYEQYF. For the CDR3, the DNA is TGTGCCAGCAGTCCCCTAGCGGGGGAAAGCTCCTACGAGCAGTACTTC.

This chain's CDR3 is CASSEARTSGGFGETQYF. CDR3 nucleotides: TGTGCCAGCAGTGAAGCGCGAACTAGCGGGGGGTTCGGTGAGACCCAGTACTTC. This chain joins TRBV2 and TRBJ2-5, with 12 bases that match TRBD2. Germline V lookup: CDR1 SNHLY, CDR2 FYNNEI. There are 18 residues in the CDR3. With 0 bases clipped from V and 5 bases from J, the junction kept 10 bases outside the gene matches.

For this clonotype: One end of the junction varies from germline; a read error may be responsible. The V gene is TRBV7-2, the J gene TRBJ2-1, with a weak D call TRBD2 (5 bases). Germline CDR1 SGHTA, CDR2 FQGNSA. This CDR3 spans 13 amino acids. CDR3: CASSLEVGNEQLF. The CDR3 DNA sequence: TGTGCCAGCAGCTTGGAGGTGGGAAATGAGCAGCTCTTC.

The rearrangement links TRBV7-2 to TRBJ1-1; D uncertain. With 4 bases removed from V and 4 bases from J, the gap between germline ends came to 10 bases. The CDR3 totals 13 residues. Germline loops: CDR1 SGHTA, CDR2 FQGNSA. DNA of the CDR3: TGTGCCAGCAGCTCCGCGGGTACCACTGAAGCTTTCTTT. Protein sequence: CASSSAGTTEAFF. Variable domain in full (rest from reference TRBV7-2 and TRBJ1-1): GAGVSQSPSNKVTEKGKDVELRCDPISGHTALYWYRQSLGQGLEFLIYFQGNSAPDKSGLPSDRFSAERTGGSVSTLTIQRTQQEDSAVYLCASSSAGTTEAFFGQGTRLTVV.

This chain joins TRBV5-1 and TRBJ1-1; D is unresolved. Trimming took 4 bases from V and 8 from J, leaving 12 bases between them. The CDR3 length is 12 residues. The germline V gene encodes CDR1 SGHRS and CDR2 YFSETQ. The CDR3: CASSQAGLEAFF. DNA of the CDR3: TGCGCCAGCAGCCAAGCGGGCCTAGAAGCTTTCTTT.

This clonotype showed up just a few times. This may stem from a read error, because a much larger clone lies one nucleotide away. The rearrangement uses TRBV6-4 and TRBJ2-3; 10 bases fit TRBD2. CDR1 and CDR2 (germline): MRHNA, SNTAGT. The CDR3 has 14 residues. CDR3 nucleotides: TGTGCCGGCAGTGACTCGGGACTAGCGGATACGCAGTATTTT. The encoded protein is CAGSDSGLADTQYF.

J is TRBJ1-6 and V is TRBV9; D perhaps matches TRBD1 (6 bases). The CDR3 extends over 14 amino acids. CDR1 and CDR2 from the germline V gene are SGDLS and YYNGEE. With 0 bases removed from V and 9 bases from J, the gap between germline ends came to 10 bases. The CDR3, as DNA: TGTGCCAGCAGCGTAGGTCCCAGGGGTTCACCCCTCCACTTT. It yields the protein CASSVGPRGSPLHF.

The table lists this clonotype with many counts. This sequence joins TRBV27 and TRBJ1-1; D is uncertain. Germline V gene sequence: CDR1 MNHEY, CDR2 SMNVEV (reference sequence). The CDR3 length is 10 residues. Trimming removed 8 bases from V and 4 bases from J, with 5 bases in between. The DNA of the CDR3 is TGTGCCAGCGGTACCACTGAAGCTTTCTTT. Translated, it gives CASGTTEAFF.

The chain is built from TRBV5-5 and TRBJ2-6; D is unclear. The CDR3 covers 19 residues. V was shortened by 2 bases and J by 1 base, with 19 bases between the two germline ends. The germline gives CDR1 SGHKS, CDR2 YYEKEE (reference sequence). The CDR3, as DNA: TGTGCCAGCAGCTTAAGGCCCACTGAGTTTAGGTCTGGGGCCAACGTCCTGACTTTC. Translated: CASSLRPTEFRSGANVLTF.

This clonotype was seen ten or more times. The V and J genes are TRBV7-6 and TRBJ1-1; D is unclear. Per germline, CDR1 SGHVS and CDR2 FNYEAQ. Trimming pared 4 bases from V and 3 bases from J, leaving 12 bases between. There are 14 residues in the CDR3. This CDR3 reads CASSYNAGDTEAFF. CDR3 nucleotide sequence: TGTGCCAGCAGCTATAACGCGGGTGACACTGAAGCTTTCTTT.

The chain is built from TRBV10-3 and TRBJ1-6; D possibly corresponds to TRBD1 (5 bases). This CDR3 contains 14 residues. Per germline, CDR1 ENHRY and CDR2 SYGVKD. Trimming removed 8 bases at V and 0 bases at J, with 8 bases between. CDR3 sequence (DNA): TGTGCCATCTGGGGGGGCTCCTATAATTCACCCCTCCACTTT. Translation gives CAIWGGSYNSPLHF.

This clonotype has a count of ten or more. In DNA, the CDR3 is TGTGCCAGCAGCTTGTCTGAGACCCAGTACTTC. It is translated as CASSLSETQYF. J is TRBJ2-5 and V is TRBV7-9; D ambiguous. The length of the CDR3 is 11 residues. Germline CDR1 SEHNR, CDR2 FQNEAQ (reference sequence). Trimming took 3 bases from V and 5 from J, leaving 4 bases between them.

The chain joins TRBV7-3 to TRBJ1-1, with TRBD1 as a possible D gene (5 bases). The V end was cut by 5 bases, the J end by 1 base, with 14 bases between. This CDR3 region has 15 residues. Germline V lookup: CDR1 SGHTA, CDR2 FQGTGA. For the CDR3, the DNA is TGTGCCAGCAGCCCGACCGACAGTGGGAACACTGAAGCTTTCTTT. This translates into CASSPTDSGNTEAFF.

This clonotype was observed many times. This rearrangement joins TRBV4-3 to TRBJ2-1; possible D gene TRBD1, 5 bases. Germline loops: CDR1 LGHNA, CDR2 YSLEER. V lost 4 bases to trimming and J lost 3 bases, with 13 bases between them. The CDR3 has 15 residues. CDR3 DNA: TGCGCCAGCAGCCTTGCCAGGGCATACTACAATGAGCAGTTCTTC. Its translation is CASSLARAYYNEQFF.

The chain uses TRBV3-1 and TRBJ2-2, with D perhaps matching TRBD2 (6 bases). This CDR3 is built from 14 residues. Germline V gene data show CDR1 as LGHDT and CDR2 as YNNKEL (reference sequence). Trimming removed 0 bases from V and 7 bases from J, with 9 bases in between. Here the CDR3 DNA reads TGTGCCAGCAGCCAAGATGGGGGGAACGGGGAGCTGTTTTTT. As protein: CASSQDGGNGELFF. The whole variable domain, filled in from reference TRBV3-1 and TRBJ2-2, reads DTAVSQTPKYLVTQMGNDKSIKCEQNLGHDTMYWYKQDSKKFLKIMFSYNNKELIINETVPNRFSPKSPDKAHLNLHINSLELGDSAVYFCASSQDGGNGELFFGEGSRLTVL.

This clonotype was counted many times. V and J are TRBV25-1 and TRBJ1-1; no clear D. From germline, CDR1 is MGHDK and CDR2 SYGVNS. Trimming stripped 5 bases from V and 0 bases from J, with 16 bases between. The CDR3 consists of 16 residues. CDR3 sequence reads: CASSPGEGLMNTEAFF. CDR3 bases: TGTGCCAGCAGTCCCGGTGAGGGATTAATGAACACTGAAGCTTTCTTT.

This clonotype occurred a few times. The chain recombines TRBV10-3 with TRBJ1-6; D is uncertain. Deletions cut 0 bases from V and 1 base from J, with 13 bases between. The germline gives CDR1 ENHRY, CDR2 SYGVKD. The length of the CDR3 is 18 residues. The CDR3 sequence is CAISESLSRVSYNSPLHF. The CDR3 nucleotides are TGTGCCATCAGTGAGTCACTCTCTAGGGTGTCCTATAATTCACCCCTCCACTTT.

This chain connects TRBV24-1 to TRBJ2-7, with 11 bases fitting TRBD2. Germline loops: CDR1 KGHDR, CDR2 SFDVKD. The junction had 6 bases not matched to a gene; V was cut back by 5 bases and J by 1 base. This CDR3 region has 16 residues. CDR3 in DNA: TGTGCCACCAGTGGGCCCGGGACTAGCGGATCCTACGAGCAGTACTTC. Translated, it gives CATSGPGTSGSYEQYF.

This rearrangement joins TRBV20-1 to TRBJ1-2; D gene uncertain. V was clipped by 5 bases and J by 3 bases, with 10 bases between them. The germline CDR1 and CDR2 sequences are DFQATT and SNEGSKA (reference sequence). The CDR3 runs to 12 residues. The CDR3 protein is CSAPPIHYGYTF. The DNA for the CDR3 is TGCAGTGCTCCCCCTATACACTATGGCTACACCTTC.

CDR3 coding DNA: TGTGCCAGCAGTCCACTCCTACGAGGGACAGGAGCCTACGAGCAGTACTTC. It codes for CASSPLLRGTGAYEQYF. V and J are TRBV7-2 and TRBJ2-7; TRBD1 aligns across 8 bases. Germline CDR1 reads SGHTA; CDR2 reads FQGNSA. V shed 6 bases and J 2 bases; nucleotides not matched to a gene: 15. The CDR3 runs to 17 residues.

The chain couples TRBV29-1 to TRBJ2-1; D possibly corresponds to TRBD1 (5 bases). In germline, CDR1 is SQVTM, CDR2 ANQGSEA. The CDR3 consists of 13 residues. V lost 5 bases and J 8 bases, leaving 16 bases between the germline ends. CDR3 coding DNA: TGCAGCGTTAAAGGGGTAGTGCGGTATGAGCAGTTCTTC. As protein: CSVKGVVRYEQFF.

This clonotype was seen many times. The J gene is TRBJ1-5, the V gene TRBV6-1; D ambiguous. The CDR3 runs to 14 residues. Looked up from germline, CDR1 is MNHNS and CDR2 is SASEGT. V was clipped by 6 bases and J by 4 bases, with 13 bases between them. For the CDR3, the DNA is TGTGCCAGCAGGGGAGAATTCGAAAATCAGCCCCAGCATTTT. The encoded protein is CASRGEFENQPQHF.

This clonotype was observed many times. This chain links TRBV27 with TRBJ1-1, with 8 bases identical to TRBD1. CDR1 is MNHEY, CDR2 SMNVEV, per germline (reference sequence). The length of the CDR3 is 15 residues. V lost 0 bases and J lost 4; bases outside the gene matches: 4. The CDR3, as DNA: TGTGCCAGCAGTTTATCCAGTACAGGGGGCACTGAAGCTTTCTTT. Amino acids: CASSLSSTGGTEAFF.

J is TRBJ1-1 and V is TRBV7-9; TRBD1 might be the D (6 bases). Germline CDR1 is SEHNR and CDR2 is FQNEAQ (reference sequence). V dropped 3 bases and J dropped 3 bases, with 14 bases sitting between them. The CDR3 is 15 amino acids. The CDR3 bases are TGTGCCAGCAGCTTCTCGTCAGGGGTAGACACTGAAGCTTTCTTT. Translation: CASSFSSGVDTEAFF.

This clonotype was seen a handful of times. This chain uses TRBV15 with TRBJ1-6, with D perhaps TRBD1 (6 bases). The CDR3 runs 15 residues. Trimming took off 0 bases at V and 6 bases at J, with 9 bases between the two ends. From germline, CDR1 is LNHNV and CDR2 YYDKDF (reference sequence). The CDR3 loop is CATSRDGGLNSPLHF. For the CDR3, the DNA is TGTGCCACCAGCAGAGATGGGGGGCTTAATTCACCCCTCCACTTT.